The 21 T cell receptor beta chains below all came from one sample that was sequenced in a study of T-cell memory formation after mild COVID-19. TCRdb redid the calling of the 5' RACE reads with MiXCR, one entry per CDR3 protein. This sample carries about 140,000 distinct CDR3 sequences, roughly 14% of them seen once, and the ten largest clones take around an eighth. The sequenced material came from PBMCs or a T cell subset sorted from them (not recorded which). The receptors were gathered from an adult woman who had mild COVID-19 (a few samples of this study predate the infection). Cell type and time point are not known.

The chain is built from TRBV6-4 and TRBJ2-1; no definite D call. Germline CDR1 MRHNA, CDR2 SNTAGT. V lost 3 bases, J lost 3 bases, and 12 bases lay in between. This CDR3 is built from 15 residues. The CDR3 nucleotides read TGTGCCAGCAGTGAGGACGGAGCTGACTACAATGAGCAGTTCTTC. Translation: CASSEDGADYNEQFF.

Only a few counts were recorded for this clonotype. This CDR3 is CATSRKRFDEQFF. DNA of the CDR3: TGTGCCACCAGCAGAAAGAGATTCGATGAGCAGTTCTTC. The genes are TRBV15 and TRBJ2-1; no reliable D call. Germline loops: CDR1 LNHNV, CDR2 YYDKDF (reference sequence). The ends were cut back, 2 bases at V and 8 bases at J, with 10 bases in the middle. The CDR3 length is 13 residues.

The chain couples TRBV7-9 to TRBJ2-2, with D possibly matching TRBD1 (5 bases). This CDR3 spans 15 amino acids. V gave up 4 bases and J gave up 7 bases, with 16 bases separating them. Germline V gene data show CDR1 as SEHNR and CDR2 as FQNEAQ (reference sequence). The CDR3 DNA reads TGTGCCAGCAGCTCCTTTGGGGTGGACAACGGGGAGCTGTTTTTT. Amino acid sequence: CASSSFGVDNGELFF.

The J gene is TRBJ1-5, the V gene TRBV5-6, with TRBD1 matching over 9 bases. The CDR3 runs 14 residues. Germline V gives CDR1 SGHDT, CDR2 YYEEEE. The V gene end was trimmed by 3 bases and the J gene end by 5 bases; junction bases not matched to a gene: 3. CDR3 bases: TGTGCCAGCAGCTCGGGACAGGGCTATCAGCCCCAGCATTTT. Protein product: CASSSGQGYQPQHF.

This clonotype was counted between two and nine times. The rearrangement uses TRBV20-1 and TRBJ2-1; 8 nucleotides align to TRBD2. This CDR3 region has 11 residues. After removal of 6 bases from V and 9 bases from J, the junction contained 4 bases not matched to a gene. Germline V gives CDR1 DFQATT, CDR2 SNEGSKA (reference sequence). DNA for the CDR3: TGCAGTGCAGCCAGCGGGAGTGAGCAGTTCTTC. It codes for CSAASGSEQFF.

This clonotype was found once. This chain links TRBV11-2 with TRBJ2-3; a possible D gene is TRBD2 (5 bases). V was trimmed by 0 bases and J by 6 bases, leaving 22 bases between them. Germline CDR1 is SGHAT and CDR2 is FQNNGV. This CDR3 comprises 18 residues. This chain's CDR3 is CASSLDLAGPGMSDTQYF. For the CDR3, the DNA is TGTGCCAGCAGCTTAGATCTAGCTGGGCCGGGGATGTCGGATACGCAGTATTTT.

The table lists this clonotype with a few counts. DNA of the CDR3: TGTGCCAGCAGCGTCCTAGCGGGTGCTGAGTCTGTGCAGTACTTC. This gives the protein CASSVLAGAESVQYF. The genes are TRBV7-8 and TRBJ2-7, with 8 bases matching TRBD2. Germline V lookup: CDR1 SGHVS, CDR2 FQNEAQ. The V and J ends lost 5 bases and 9 bases, in that order; junction bases with no gene match: 15. The CDR3 sequence is 15 residues long.

The V call is TRBV20-1, the J call TRBJ1-1; D ambiguous. CDR1 is DFQATT, CDR2 SNEGSKA, per germline (reference sequence). Trimming cost V 7 bases and J 0 bases, with 12 bases left between them. The CDR3 has 13 residues. As DNA, the CDR3 is TGCAGTGTGGGAGAAGAAATGAACACTGAAGCTTTCTTT. It is translated as CSVGEEMNTEAFF.

This clonotype was seen a few times. The chain uses TRBV5-4 and TRBJ1-4; D gene unclear. Germline-derived CDR1 and CDR2 are SGHNT and YYREEE (reference sequence). This CDR3 spans 13 amino acids. V lost 4 bases to trimming and J lost 3 bases, with 7 bases between them. The CDR3 bases are TGTGCCAGCAGCCCGCCGGCTAATGAAAAACTGTTTTTT. It encodes CASSPPANEKLFF.

This chain connects TRBV7-9 to TRBJ2-2; D possibly corresponds to TRBD2 (6 bases). The V end lost 4 bases, the J end lost 3 bases, and 15 bases lay between the germline ends. The CDR3 totals 16 residues. Germline assignment: CDR1 SEHNR and CDR2 FQNEAQ (reference sequence). CDR3 nucleotide sequence: TGTGCCAGCAGCTCGTCTGGCGGGACTCACACCGGGGAGCTGTTTTTT. Its protein product is CASSSSGGTHTGELFF.

This clonotype was recorded a few times. This chain joins TRBV24-1 and TRBJ2-1; 8 nucleotides match TRBD1. CDR3 length: 15 residues. V gave up 2 bases and J gave up 9 bases; unmatched junction bases: 8. Germline V gene data show CDR1 as KGHDR and CDR2 as SFDVKD. The CDR3 protein is CATSDSTSGGREQFF. The CDR3 nucleotides are TGTGCCACCAGTGATTCTACGTCAGGGGGCCGTGAGCAGTTCTTC.

The chain carries TRBV5-5 and TRBJ2-1; the D gene is possibly TRBD2 (5 bases). The CDR3 has 17 amino acids. V lost 2 bases to trimming and J lost 0 bases, with 15 bases between them. From germline, CDR1 is SGHKS and CDR2 YYEKEE (reference sequence). For the CDR3, the DNA is TGTGCCAGCAGCTTTCTAATGAGGGAGTTCTCCTACAATGAGCAGTTCTTC. It yields the protein CASSFLMREFSYNEQFF.

This clonotype has just a few counts. J is TRBJ2-2 and V is TRBV7-6, with TRBD2 matching 9 bases. V lost 1 base to trimming and J lost 6 bases; unmatched junction nucleotides: 9. This CDR3 has 17 amino acids. The germline V gene has CDR1 SGHVS and CDR2 FNYEAQ. This CDR3 is CASSLGGRAGSAGELFF. The DNA of the CDR3 is TGTGCCAGCAGCTTAGGCGGGAGGGCCGGTTCCGCCGGGGAGCTGTTTTTT.

The chain is built from TRBV24-1 and TRBJ2-5; D call uncertain. The germline gives CDR1 KGHDR, CDR2 SFDVKD. The CDR3 is 14 amino acids. V was clipped by 1 base and J by 1 base, with 6 bases between them. CDR3 DNA: TGTGCCACCAGTGATTTTGGCAGCCAAGAGACCCAGTACTTC. It specifies CATSDFGSQETQYF.

This clonotype was detected many times. V gene TRBV6-1 combines with J gene TRBJ2-5; no definite D call. Germline loops: CDR1 MNHNS, CDR2 SASEGT. Trimming took off 1 base at V and 5 bases at J, with 5 bases between the two ends. CDR3 length: 12 amino acids. CDR3 coding DNA: TGTGCCAGCAGTGAAGGATGGGAGACCCAGTACTTC. It codes for CASSEGWETQYF.

V usage is TRBV5-1 and J usage is TRBJ2-6; D may be TRBD1 (6 bases). CDR1 is SGHRS, CDR2 YFSETQ, per germline. Trimming left V 6 bases short and J 4 bases short, with 11 bases between. The CDR3 extends over 14 amino acids. CDR3 nucleotide sequence: TGCGCCAGCAAGACAGGTTCGGGGGCCAACGTCCTGACTTTC. Encoded protein: CASKTGSGANVLTF.

This clonotype showed up just a few times. This chain connects TRBV5-5 to TRBJ2-2; the D is unclear. CDR1 is SGHKS, CDR2 YYEKEE, per germline (reference sequence). Trimming cost V 0 bases and J 6 bases, with 12 bases left between them. This CDR3 has 15 amino acids. The CDR3 reads CASSLAEAYPGELFF. The CDR3 DNA sequence: TGTGCCAGCAGCTTGGCCGAGGCGTACCCCGGGGAGCTGTTTTTT.

The rearrangement uses TRBV24-1 and TRBJ2-1, with TRBD2 identical over 10 bases. This CDR3 has 15 amino acids. The germline V gene has CDR1 KGHDR and CDR2 SFDVKD. V shed 3 bases and J 6 bases; nucleotides not matched to a gene: 4. The CDR3 sequence: CATSDRLAGANEQFF. The CDR3 DNA follows: TGTGCCACCAGTGATCGTCTAGCGGGAGCCAATGAGCAGTTCTTC.

This clonotype was detected many times. The chain couples TRBV20-1 to TRBJ2-2; D perhaps matches TRBD2 (6 bases). Trimming stripped 5 bases from V and 2 bases from J, with 15 bases between. The CDR3 contains 15 residues. Germline CDR1 and CDR2: DFQATT and SNEGSKA (reference sequence). The DNA of the CDR3 is TGCAGTGCTCCAGCGGGTCTCCAAAACACCGGGGAGCTGTTTTTT. It translates to CSAPAGLQNTGELFF.

This chain joins TRBV9 and TRBJ2-2; 9 bases are a match to TRBD1. Germline loops: CDR1 SGDLS, CDR2 YYNGEE. The junction had 2 bases not matched to a gene; V was cut back by 2 bases and J by 6 bases. This CDR3 contains 14 residues. For the CDR3, the DNA is TGTGCCAGCAGCGTCCGGACAGGGGCCGGGGAGCTGTTTTTT. It codes for CASSVRTGAGELFF.

This clonotype was counted only a few times. This chain joins TRBV20-1 and TRBJ2-3; 14 bases agree with TRBD2. From germline, CDR1 is DFQATT and CDR2 SNEGSKA (reference sequence). The CDR3 contains 14 residues. The junction had 0 bases not matched to a gene; V was cut back by 3 bases and J by 4 bases. The CDR3 region has the DNA TGCAGTGCTAGGGGACTAGCGGGAGCAGATACGCAGTATTTT. This translates into CSARGLAGADTQYF.